These 9 T cell receptor beta chains were sequenced from one sample in a study of regulatory T cells in long-lasting Graves disease. Arm-PCR with iRepertoire HTBI primers amplified the CDR3 regions for these TCR beta libraries. TCRdb reprocessed the multiplex PCR reads with MiXCR, giving one entry per CDR3 protein. The table lists around 500,000 distinct CDR3 sequences, 20% to 25% of them singletons. Time point specified: persistent/refractory GD, antithyroid drugs over 5 years with positive TRAb. Generation of the TCR library employed RNA extracted from PBMCs. This specimen was peripheral blood mononuclear cells (PBMCs), taken when the disease was refractory, from a patient treated with antithyroid drugs. The receptor source for this set is a female donor with Graves disease.

Only a few counts were recorded for this clonotype. CDR3 region: CASTFHGDYEQYF. The CDR3 DNA sequence: TGTGCCAGCACGTTTCACGGAGATTACGAGCAGTACTTC. The chain has TRBV28 and TRBJ2-7; no reliable D call. The CDR3 loop spans 13 amino acids. V dropped 7 bases and J dropped 4 bases, with 14 bases sitting between them. Germline V gene sequence: CDR1 MDHEN, CDR2 SYDVKM.

The chain employs TRBV30 and TRBJ1-1; D may be TRBD1 (5 bases). Germline assignment: CDR1 GTSNPN and CDR2 SVGIG (reference sequence). The length of the CDR3 is 15 residues. V gave up 0 bases and J gave up 3 bases, with 14 bases separating them. The CDR3 DNA reads as TGTGCCTGGAGTGTACCGGCAGGGCGGGACACTGAAGCTTTCTTT. This codes for CAWSVPAGRDTEAFF.

This clonotype came up many times. The chain is built from TRBV5-5 and TRBJ1-1; D is possibly TRBD1 (5 bases). Germline CDR1 and CDR2: SGHKS and YYEKEE (reference sequence). The CDR3 sequence is 14 residues long. V dropped 0 bases and J dropped 4 bases, with 10 bases sitting between them. In DNA form, the CDR3 reads TGTGCCAGCAGCTTGGTGACAGCGGGCACTGAAGCTTTCTTT. This sequence encodes CASSLVTAGTEAFF.

The rearrangement links TRBV7-3 to TRBJ2-1, with D perhaps matching TRBD2 (5 bases). The germline gives CDR1 SGHTA, CDR2 FQGTGA. The CDR3 runs to 15 residues. Trimming left V 5 bases short and J 0 bases short, with 11 bases between. CDR3 nucleotides: TGTGCCAGCAGCCCCCCCGGGATCTCCTACAATGAGCAGTTCTTC. Protein product: CASSPPGISYNEQFF.

The chain links TRBV13 to TRBJ2-2; D is perhaps TRBD1 (6 bases). The ends were cut back, 5 bases at V and 0 bases at J, with 13 bases in the middle. Germline CDR1 reads PRHDT; CDR2 reads FYEKMQ (reference sequence). This CDR3 has 16 amino acids. The CDR3: CASSPYSGANTGELFF. CDR3 bases: TGTGCCAGCAGCCCCTACTCAGGGGCGAACACCGGGGAGCTGTTTTTT. Supplemented by reference TRBV13 and TRBJ2-2, the full variable domain reads AAGVIQSPRHLIKEKRETATLKCYPIPRHDTVYWYQQGPGQDPQFLISFYEKMQSDKGSIPDRFSAQQFSDYHSELNMSSLELGDSALYFCASSPYSGANTGELFFGEGSRLTVL.

V is TRBV6-1 and J is TRBJ2-5; a possible D gene is TRBD2 (5 bases). This CDR3 contains 15 residues. Trimming left V 2 bases short and J 1 base short, with 11 bases between. Germline values: CDR1 MNHNS, CDR2 SASEGT. DNA for the CDR3: TGTGCCAGCAGTGAATTTCGAGGGCCCCAAGAGACCCAGTACTTC. It is translated as CASSEFRGPQETQYF.

This clonotype was detected only a few times. J is TRBJ2-7 and V is TRBV5-4; D remains unclear. The germline gives CDR1 SGHNT, CDR2 YYREEE (reference sequence). The CDR3 totals 14 residues. V lost 4 bases to trimming and J lost 7 bases, with 18 bases between them. The CDR3 DNA reads TGTGCCAGCAGCCAGATACGTAAGGACGGGGAGCAGTACTTC. It encodes CASSQIRKDGEQYF. Variable domain in full (rest from reference TRBV5-4 and TRBJ2-7): ETGVTQSPTHLIKTRGQQVTLRCSSQSGHNTVSWYQQALGQGPQFIFQYYREEENGRGNFPPRFSGLQFPNYSSELNVNALELDDSALYLCASSQIRKDGEQYFGPGTRLTVT.

This clonotype was recorded many times. V usage is TRBV7-6 and J usage is TRBJ2-7; D is possibly TRBD1 or TRBD2 (5 bases each). The V end lost 7 bases, the J end lost 2 bases, and 18 bases lay between the germline ends. This CDR3 spans 15 amino acids. Per germline, CDR1 SGHVS and CDR2 FNYEAQ. DNA of the CDR3: TGTGCCAGCACCCTCGGGGCAGGAGATGCCTACGAGCAGTACTTC. Translating gives CASTLGAGDAYEQYF.

There are a few counts of this clonotype. The chain recombines TRBV4-2 with TRBJ2-2, with D tentatively TRBD1 (5 bases). This CDR3 is built from 16 residues. The germline CDR1 and CDR2 sequences are LGHNA and YNFKEQ. V lost 1 base and J lost 5, with 14 bases in between. The CDR3 is CASSQVQGFRTGELFF. DNA of the CDR3: TGTGCCAGCAGCCAAGTTCAGGGTTTCAGGACCGGGGAGCTGTTTTTT.